The clone carrying this T cell receptor (beta chain) was counted a single time. Original analysis: How many nucleated cells were present was estimated from reference gene primer amplification. Measured with immunoSEQ multiplex PCR; TCRdb has only the in-frame clones, and not every one. The D gene and trimming were derived from the DNA, and the V and J assignments and clone size from that table. Of around 130,000 clones listed, roughly 83% are singletons. This sample was taken from a study of blood T cell repertoires in COVID-19. Study background: Material from acute and convalescent COVID-19 was sourced from the United States, Italy and Spain. PBMCs, B-cell-depleted T cells, or T cells were the source of the cDNA or gDNA that made up the material.

CDR1 SGHTA and CDR2 FQGTGA come from the germline V gene. The CDR3 sequence is 17 residues long. V was clipped by 7 bases and J by 5 bases, with 25 bases between them. The sample taken for sequencing was peripheral blood. This sequence originates from a man between 60 and 75 years old with acute or convalescent COVID-19. This rearrangement joins TRBV7-3 to TRBJ2-3, with D maybe TRBD1 (6 bases). The CDR3 sequence: CASTDDHRVHRLDTQYF. CDR3 nucleotide sequence: TGTGCCAGCACCGATGATCACAGGGTACATCGGTTAGATACGCAGTATTTT.